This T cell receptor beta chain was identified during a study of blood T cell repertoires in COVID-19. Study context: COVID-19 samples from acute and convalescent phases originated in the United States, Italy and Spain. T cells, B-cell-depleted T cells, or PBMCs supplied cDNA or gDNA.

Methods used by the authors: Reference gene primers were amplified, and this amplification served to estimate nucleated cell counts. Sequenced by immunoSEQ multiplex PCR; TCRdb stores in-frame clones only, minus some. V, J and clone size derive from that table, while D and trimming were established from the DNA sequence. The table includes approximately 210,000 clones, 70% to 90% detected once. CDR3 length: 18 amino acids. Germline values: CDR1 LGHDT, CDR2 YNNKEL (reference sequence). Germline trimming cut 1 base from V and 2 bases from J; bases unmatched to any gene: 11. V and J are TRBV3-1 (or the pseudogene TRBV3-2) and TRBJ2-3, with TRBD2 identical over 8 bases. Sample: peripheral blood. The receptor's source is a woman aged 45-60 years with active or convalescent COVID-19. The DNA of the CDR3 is TGTGCCAGCAGCCAAGCCTTGGGTACCGGGGGGGACACAGATACGCAGTATTTT. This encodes CASSQALGTGGDTDTQYF.